The rows below give T cell receptor beta chains drawn from one sample of a study of shared clonotypes between healthy human individuals. The protocol was immunoSEQ multiplex PCR, while the TCRdb copy is restricted to in-frame clones and leaves out a portion. The sample yields over 400,000 clones, 70% to 85% seen once. The specimen was PBMCs. All receptors derive from a woman in her thirties or forties in good health. Some clones in this sample may be carry-over from other donors' samples. Each CDR3 is given with its conserved first and last residue. D genes are given only for firm matches. Only some rows state a clone size, as once, few, many or a class for expanded clones.

size: -
V: TRBV6-5
D: -
J: TRBJ1-1
CDR3: CASRLEENTEAFF
DNA: TGTGCCAGCAGGCTAGAAGAAAACACTGAAGCTTTCTTT

size: -
V: TRBV11-3
D: TRBD2
J: TRBJ2-1
CDR3: CASSQGLAGGREQFF
DNA: TGTGCCAGCAGCCAGGGACTAGCGGGAGGGAGGGAGCAGTTCTTC

size: -
V: TRBV5-1
D: TRBD2
J: TRBJ2-5
CDR3: CASNSPGGETQYF
DNA: TGCGCCAGCAACTCGCCGGGAGGAGAGACCCAGTACTTC

size: few
V: TRBV27
D: TRBD1
J: TRBJ1-2
CDR3: CASSLTGEGSGGYTF
DNA: TGTGCCAGCAGTTTAACAGGGGAGGGATCGGGTGGCTACACCTTC

size: -
V: TRBV4-2
D: TRBD2
J: TRBJ2-1
CDR3: CASSPGLAGNEQFF
DNA: TGTGCCAGCAGCCCGGGACTAGCCGGTAATGAGCAGTTCTTC

size: -
V: TRBV5-4
D: TRBD2
J: TRBJ2-1
CDR3: CASSLEASGRADEQFF
DNA: TGTGCCAGCAGCTTGGAGGCTAGCGGGAGAGCCGATGAGCAGTTCTTC

size: -
V: TRBV11-1
D: -
J: TRBJ2-7
CDR3: CASSLQGHSYEQYF
DNA: TGTGCCAGCAGCTTGCAGGGACACTCCTACGAGCAGTACTTC

size: -
V: TRBV6-5
D: -
J: TRBJ2-1
CDR3: CASSYSPYNEQFF
DNA: TGTGCCAGCAGTTACTCTCCCTACAATGAGCAGTTCTTC

size: -
V: TRBV5-6
D: -
J: TRBJ2-3
CDR3: CASSPLTTDTQYF
DNA: TGTGCCAGCAGCCCACTCACCACAGATACGCAGTATTTT

size: few
V: TRBV14
D: TRBD2
J: TRBJ2-7
CDR3: CASSHRKKAGAPLGEQYF
DNA: TGTGCCAGCAGCCACCGGAAAAAAGCGGGAGCCCCCCTGGGCGAGCAGTACTTC

size: -
V: TRBV7-8
D: -
J: TRBJ2-1
CDR3: CASSSPRRGASFNEQFF
DNA: TGTGCCAGCAGCTCCCCCCGGAGGGGCGCATCCTTCAATGAGCAGTTCTTC

size: -
V: TRBV10-3
D: -
J: TRBJ2-1
CDR3: CAITKGPLQEQFF
DNA: TGTGCCATCACTAAGGGACCCCTGCAGGAGCAGTTCTTC

size: -
V: TRBV7-2
D: -
J: TRBJ2-5
CDR3: CASSPVETQYF
DNA: TGTGCCAGCAGCCCAGTGGAGACCCAGTACTTC

size: -
V: TRBV7-8
D: TRBD1
J: TRBJ2-7
CDR3: CASSYGTPGGSYEQYF
DNA: TGTGCCAGCAGTTACGGGACCCCAGGGGGCTCCTACGAGCAGTACTTC

size: once
V: TRBV10-2
D: -
J: TRBJ2-3
CDR3: CASTVPSTDTQYF
DNA: TGCGCCAGCACTGTACCCAGCACAGATACGCAGTATTTT

size: -
V: TRBV5-1
D: TRBD1
J: TRBJ1-3
CDR3: CASSLGTGFGGNTIYF
DNA: TGCGCCAGCAGCTTGGGGACAGGGTTTGGCGGGAACACCATATATTTT

size: few
V: TRBV28
D: TRBD2
J: TRBJ2-3
CDR3: CASKSPASGTDTRYF
DNA: TGTGCCAGCAAGAGCCCGGCTAGCGGGACAGATACGCGGTATTTT

size: few
V: TRBV19
D: -
J: TRBJ2-1
CDR3: CASSIMGEQFF
DNA: TGTGCCAGTAGTATAATGGGGGAGCAGTTCTTC

size: many
V: TRBV7-6
D: TRBD1
J: TRBJ2-7
CDR3: CASSLAGGWEQYF
DNA: TGTGCCAGCAGCTTAGCAGGGGGCTGGGAGCAGTACTTC

size: once
V: TRBV27
D: TRBD1
J: TRBJ1-1
CDR3: CASSRGTGTEAFF
DNA: TGTGCCAGCAGCCGAGGGACAGGGACTGAAGCTTTCTTT

size: -
V: TRBV6-1
D: -
J: TRBJ2-3
CDR3: CASSITGLGTDTQYF
DNA: TGTGCCAGCAGCATTACCGGACTCGGCACAGATACGCAGTATTTT

size: few
V: TRBV5-1
D: -
J: TRBJ2-3
CDR3: CASSLVFALTLTDTQYF
DNA: TGCGCCAGCAGCTTGGTTTTCGCACTCACCCTCACAGATACGCAGTATTTT

size: -
V: TRBV11-2
D: TRBD1
J: TRBJ1-4
CDR3: CASSVSQGANEKLFF
DNA: TGTGCCAGCAGCGTGTCACAGGGGGCTAATGAAAAACTGTTTTTT

size: -
V: TRBV28
D: -
J: TRBJ1-2
CDR3: CASSLPGYVGYTF
DNA: TGTGCCAGCAGTTTACCGGGGTATGTGGGCTACACCTTC

size: once
V: TRBV28
D: TRBD2
J: TRBJ2-3
CDR3: CASSLIGYRGREGEDTQYF
DNA: TGTGCCAGCAGTTTAATAGGTTACCGCGGGAGGGAGGGGGAAGATACGCAGTATTTT

size: -
V: TRBV6-1
D: TRBD1
J: TRBJ2-7
CDR3: CASSGGNRGHYEQYF
DNA: TGTGCCAGCAGCGGCGGTAACAGGGGGCATTACGAGCAGTACTTC

size: -
V: TRBV5-1
D: TRBD2
J: TRBJ2-1
CDR3: CASSYFPAAGGYNEQFF
DNA: TGCGCCAGCAGCTATTTTCCCGCAGCGGGAGGTTACAATGAGCAGTTCTTC

size: -
V: TRBV18
D: -
J: TRBJ1-5
CDR3: CASSPTENQPQHF
DNA: TGTGCCAGCTCACCGACAGAAAATCAGCCCCAGCATTTT

size: -
V: TRBV4-1
D: -
J: TRBJ2-7
CDR3: CASSQVRGVNEQYF
DNA: TGCGCCAGCAGCCAAGTGAGGGGCGTCAACGAGCAGTACTTC

size: -
V: TRBV11-1
D: TRBD2
J: TRBJ2-1
CDR3: CAGSLAGRAHNEQFF
DNA: TGTGCCGGCAGCTTAGCCGGGAGGGCCCACAATGAGCAGTTCTTC

size: once
V: TRBV7-8
D: -
J: TRBJ1-2
CDR3: CASSLGAYGYTF
DNA: TGTGCCAGCAGCTTGGGGGCCTATGGCTACACCTTC

size: -
V: TRBV7-9
D: -
J: TRBJ2-1
CDR3: CASSPPGIEYNEQFF
DNA: TGTGCCAGCAGCCCCCCGGGGATAGAGTACAATGAGCAGTTCTTC

size: -
V: TRBV6-4
D: TRBD1
J: TRBJ1-6
CDR3: CASSQTGDKNSPLHF
DNA: TGTGCCAGCAGCCAGACAGGGGATAAAAATTCACCCCTCCACTTT

size: -
V: TRBV7-8
D: TRBD1
J: TRBJ2-3
CDR3: CASSFDRGPDTQYF
DNA: TGTGCCAGCAGCTTCGACAGGGGTCCAGATACGCAGTATTTT

size: -
V: TRBV18
D: -
J: TRBJ2-1
CDR3: CASSPPVTWEQFF
DNA: TGTGCCAGCTCACCACCGGTTACCTGGGAGCAGTTCTTC

size: -
V: TRBV9
D: -
J: TRBJ2-7
CDR3: CASSEALGYEQYF
DNA: TGTGCCAGCAGCGAAGCCCTTGGGTACGAGCAGTACTTC